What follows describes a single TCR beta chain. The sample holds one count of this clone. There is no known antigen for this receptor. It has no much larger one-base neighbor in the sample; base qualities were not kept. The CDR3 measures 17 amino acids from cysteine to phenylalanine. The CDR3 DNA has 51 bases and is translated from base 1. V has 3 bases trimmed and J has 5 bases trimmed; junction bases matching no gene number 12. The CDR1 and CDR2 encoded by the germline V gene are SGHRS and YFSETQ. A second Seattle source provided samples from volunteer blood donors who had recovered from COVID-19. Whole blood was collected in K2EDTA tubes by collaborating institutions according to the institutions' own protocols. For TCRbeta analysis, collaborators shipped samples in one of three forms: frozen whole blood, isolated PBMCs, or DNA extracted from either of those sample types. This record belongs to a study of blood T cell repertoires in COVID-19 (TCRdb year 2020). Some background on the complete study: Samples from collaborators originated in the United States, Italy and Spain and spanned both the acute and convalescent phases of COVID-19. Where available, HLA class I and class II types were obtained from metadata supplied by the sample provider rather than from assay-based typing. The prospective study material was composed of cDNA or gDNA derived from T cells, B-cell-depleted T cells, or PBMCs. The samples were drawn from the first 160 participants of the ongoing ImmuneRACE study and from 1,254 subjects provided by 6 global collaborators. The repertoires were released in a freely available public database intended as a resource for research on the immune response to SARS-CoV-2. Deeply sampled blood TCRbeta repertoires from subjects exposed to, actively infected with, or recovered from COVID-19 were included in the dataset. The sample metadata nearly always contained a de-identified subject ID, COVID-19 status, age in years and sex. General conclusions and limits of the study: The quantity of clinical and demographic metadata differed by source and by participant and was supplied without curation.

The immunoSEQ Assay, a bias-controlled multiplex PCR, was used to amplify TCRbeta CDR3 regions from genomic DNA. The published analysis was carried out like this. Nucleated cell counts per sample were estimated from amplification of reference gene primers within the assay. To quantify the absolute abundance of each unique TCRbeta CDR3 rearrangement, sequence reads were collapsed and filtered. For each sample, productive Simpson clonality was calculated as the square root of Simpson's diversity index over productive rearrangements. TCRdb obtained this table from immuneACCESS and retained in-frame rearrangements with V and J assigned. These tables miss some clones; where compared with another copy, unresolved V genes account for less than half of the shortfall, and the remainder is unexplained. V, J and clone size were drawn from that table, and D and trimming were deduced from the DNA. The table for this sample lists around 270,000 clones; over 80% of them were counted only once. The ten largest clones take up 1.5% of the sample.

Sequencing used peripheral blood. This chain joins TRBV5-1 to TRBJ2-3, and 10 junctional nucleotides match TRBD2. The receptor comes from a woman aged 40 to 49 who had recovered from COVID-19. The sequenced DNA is TGCGCCAGCAGCTCAACACGAACCAGCGGGGGGGTAGATACGCAGTATTTT. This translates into CASSSTRTSGGVDTQYF.